A selection of T cell receptor beta chains follows, all from one sample in a study of technical replicates of blood from a few donors. Data came from immunoSEQ multiplex PCR; TCRdb stores just in-frame clones and leaves some out. The sample yields around 68,000 clones, 95% to 97% seen once. The sample taken for sequencing was T cells isolated from PBMCs. These receptors all come from a human donor in good health. Each CDR3 is given with its conserved first and last residue. A D gene is named only where the DNA matches it firmly. Size is stated for part of the rows, as once, few or many counts, or as a class when the clone is expanded.

CDR3 length: 15; clone size: NA; V gene: TRBV12-5; J gene: TRBJ2-1; D gene: NA; CDR3 protein: CASGPTSGFRNEQFF; CDR3 DNA: TGTGCTAGTGGTCCAACATCGGGGTTCAGGAATGAGCAGTTCTTC
CDR3 length: 14; clone size: NA; V gene: TRBV10-3; J gene: TRBJ1-1; D gene: TRBD1; CDR3 protein: CAISSDRENTEAFF; CDR3 DNA: TGTGCCATCAGTTCAGACAGGGAAAATACTGAAGCTTTCTTT
CDR3 length: 14; clone size: few; V gene: TRBV6-1; J gene: TRBJ1-1; D gene: NA; CDR3 protein: CASSEAWRGTEAFF; CDR3 DNA: TGTGCCAGCAGTGAAGCTTGGCGGGGCACTGAAGCTTTCTTT
CDR3 length: 11; clone size: NA; V gene: TRBV6-5; J gene: TRBJ1-1; D gene: NA; CDR3 protein: CAAGRFEGAFF; CDR3 DNA: TGTGCCGCTGGACGATTCGAGGGTGCTTTCTTT
CDR3 length: 16; clone size: NA; V gene: TRBV19; J gene: TRBJ2-7; D gene: TRBD2; CDR3 protein: CASSIGTSEGYYEQYF; CDR3 DNA: TGTGCCAGTAGTATTGGGACTAGCGAGGGGTACTACGAGCAGTACTTC
CDR3 length: 13; clone size: NA; V gene: TRBV27; J gene: TRBJ2-1; D gene: TRBD2; CDR3 protein: CARGTRGYNEQFF; CDR3 DNA: TGTGCCCGCGGGACTAGAGGGTACAATGAGCAGTTCTTC
CDR3 length: 12; clone size: NA; V gene: TRBV7-8; J gene: TRBJ2-1; D gene: NA; CDR3 protein: CASSYSNNEQFF; CDR3 DNA: TGTGCCAGCAGCTATAGCAACAATGAGCAGTTCTTC
CDR3 length: 14; clone size: NA; V gene: TRBV5-1; J gene: TRBJ2-7; D gene: NA; CDR3 protein: CASSLYDTYYEQYF; CDR3 DNA: TGCGCCAGCAGCTTGTACGATACATACTACGAGCAGTACTTC
CDR3 length: 14; clone size: NA; V gene: TRBV6-5; J gene: TRBJ1-2; D gene: NA; CDR3 protein: CASSYSGSGYGYTF; CDR3 DNA: TGTGCCAGCAGTTACTCAGGGAGCGGCTATGGCTACACCTTC
CDR3 length: 13; clone size: NA; V gene: TRBV7-7; J gene: TRBJ2-7; D gene: TRBD1; CDR3 protein: CASSRGGQGEQYF; CDR3 DNA: TGTGCTAGCAGCCGTGGGGGACAGGGTGAGCAGTACTTC
CDR3 length: 17; clone size: NA; V gene: TRBV4-1; J gene: TRBJ2-7; D gene: NA; CDR3 protein: CASSLLQGGTARLEQYF; CDR3 DNA: TGCGCCAGCAGCCTCCTTCAAGGAGGGACAGCCCGCCTCGAGCAGTACTTC
CDR3 length: 14; clone size: NA; V gene: TRBV7-8; J gene: TRBJ1-2; D gene: NA; CDR3 protein: CASSFRGMDYGYTF; CDR3 DNA: TGTGCCAGCAGCTTCAGGGGAATGGACTATGGCTACACCTTC
CDR3 length: 17; clone size: NA; V gene: TRBV5-6; J gene: TRBJ2-2; D gene: TRBD1; CDR3 protein: CASSLIPGQGDAGELFF; CDR3 DNA: TGTGCCAGCAGCTTGATCCCGGGACAGGGGGACGCCGGGGAGCTGTTTTTT
CDR3 length: 14; clone size: NA; V gene: TRBV27; J gene: TRBJ1-3; D gene: TRBD1; CDR3 protein: CASRDRITGNTIYF; CDR3 DNA: TGTGCCAGCAGGGACAGGATCACTGGAAACACCATATATTTT
CDR3 length: 14; clone size: NA; V gene: TRBV30; J gene: TRBJ1-5; D gene: NA; CDR3 protein: CAWSLGRGNQPQHF; CDR3 DNA: TGTGCCTGGAGCTTGGGTCGGGGCAATCAGCCCCAGCATTTT
CDR3 length: 14; clone size: once; V gene: TRBV27; J gene: TRBJ2-1; D gene: NA; CDR3 protein: CASSGYRKNNEQFF; CDR3 DNA: TGTGCCAGCAGTGGGTACAGGAAAAACAATGAGCAGTTCTTC
CDR3 length: 17; clone size: NA; V gene: TRBV7-3; J gene: TRBJ2-2; D gene: NA; CDR3 protein: CASILLREVKGTGELFF; CDR3 DNA: TGTGCCAGCATCCTCCTCAGGGAGGTGAAGGGAACCGGGGAGCTGTTTTTT
CDR3 length: 14; clone size: NA; V gene: TRBV7-3; J gene: TRBJ1-1; D gene: TRBD1; CDR3 protein: CASSLQGEDTEAFF; CDR3 DNA: TGTGCCAGCAGCTTACAGGGGGAGGACACTGAAGCTTTCTTT
CDR3 length: 16; clone size: NA; V gene: TRBV11-2; J gene: TRBJ2-2; D gene: NA; CDR3 protein: CASSLNWGEEGGELFF; CDR3 DNA: TGTGCCAGCAGCTTAAACTGGGGCGAGGAGGGCGGGGAGCTGTTTTTT
CDR3 length: 12; clone size: NA; V gene: TRBV25-1; J gene: TRBJ1-3; D gene: NA; CDR3 protein: CASSVSGNTIYF; CDR3 DNA: TGTGCCAGCAGTGTCAGTGGAAACACCATATATTTT
CDR3 length: 14; clone size: NA; V gene: TRBV11-2; J gene: TRBJ2-7; D gene: TRBD2; CDR3 protein: CASSFRTSAYEQYF; CDR3 DNA: TGTGCCAGCAGCTTCAGGACTAGCGCTTACGAGCAGTACTTC
CDR3 length: 14; clone size: NA; V gene: TRBV5-1; J gene: TRBJ2-1; D gene: TRBD1; CDR3 protein: CASSSQRDSNEQFF; CDR3 DNA: TGCGCCAGCAGCTCACAAAGGGACAGCAATGAGCAGTTCTTC
CDR3 length: 15; clone size: NA; V gene: TRBV19; J gene: TRBJ1-2; D gene: TRBD1; CDR3 protein: CASRFGQEQLYGYTF; CDR3 DNA: TGTGCCAGTAGGTTTGGACAGGAGCAACTCTATGGCTACACCTTC
CDR3 length: 15; clone size: NA; V gene: TRBV27; J gene: TRBJ2-7; D gene: TRBD1; CDR3 protein: CASRYRQGGTYEQYF; CDR3 DNA: TGTGCCAGCAGGTACCGACAGGGGGGAACATACGAGCAGTACTTC
CDR3 length: 11; clone size: NA; V gene: TRBV5-1; J gene: TRBJ2-3; D gene: NA; CDR3 protein: CASTVSDTQYF; CDR3 DNA: TGCGCCAGCACGGTATCAGATACGCAGTATTTT
CDR3 length: 15; clone size: NA; V gene: TRBV9; J gene: TRBJ2-3; D gene: NA; CDR3 protein: CASSNPPGGTDTQYF; CDR3 DNA: TGTGCCAGCTCCAATCCCCCGGGGGGCACAGATACGCAGTATTTT
CDR3 length: 15; clone size: NA; V gene: TRBV4-1; J gene: TRBJ2-1; D gene: TRBD1; CDR3 protein: CASSLEQGSYNEQFF; CDR3 DNA: TGCGCCAGCAGCCTAGAACAGGGGTCCTACAATGAGCAGTTCTTC
CDR3 length: 13; clone size: NA; V gene: TRBV27; J gene: TRBJ2-3; D gene: NA; CDR3 protein: CASSRINTDTQYF; CDR3 DNA: TGTGCCAGCAGCAGGATTAACACAGATACGCAGTATTTT
CDR3 length: 17; clone size: NA; V gene: TRBV28; J gene: TRBJ2-2; D gene: NA; CDR3 protein: CASSLLVSGGRTGELFF; CDR3 DNA: TGTGCCAGCAGTTTATTGGTTTCTGGGGGCCGCACCGGGGAGCTGTTTTTT
CDR3 length: 15; clone size: once; V gene: TRBV13; J gene: TRBJ1-2; D gene: NA; CDR3 protein: CASTKRAGANYGYTF; CDR3 DNA: TGTGCCAGCACCAAAAGGGCAGGGGCGAACTATGGCTACACCTTC
CDR3 length: 15; clone size: NA; V gene: TRBV30; J gene: TRBJ2-1; D gene: NA; CDR3 protein: CAWSIGGTTYNEQFF; CDR3 DNA: TGTGCCTGGAGTATAGGGGGAACAACCTACAATGAGCAGTTCTTC
CDR3 length: 17; clone size: NA; V gene: TRBV11-2; J gene: TRBJ2-2; D gene: TRBD2; CDR3 protein: CASSSRGAGGPVGELFF; CDR3 DNA: TGTGCCAGCAGCTCGAGGGGAGCGGGAGGGCCGGTCGGGGAGCTGTTTTTT
CDR3 length: 14; clone size: few; V gene: TRBV28; J gene: TRBJ1-1; D gene: NA; CDR3 protein: CASNFGTLGTEAFF; CDR3 DNA: TGTGCCAGCAATTTCGGGACACTGGGGACTGAAGCTTTCTTT
CDR3 length: 14; clone size: NA; V gene: TRBV6-5; J gene: TRBJ2-3; D gene: TRBD2; CDR3 protein: CASAWGGSTDTQYF; CDR3 DNA: TGTGCCAGCGCGTGGGGGGGATCCACAGATACGCAGTATTTT
CDR3 length: 16; clone size: NA; V gene: TRBV2; J gene: TRBJ2-2; D gene: TRBD1; CDR3 protein: CASSLDGDRGNGELFF; CDR3 DNA: TGTGCCAGTTCATTAGACGGGGACAGGGGAAACGGGGAGCTGTTTTTT
CDR3 length: 12; clone size: NA; V gene: TRBV27; J gene: TRBJ1-1; D gene: NA; CDR3 protein: CASSFAGTEAFF; CDR3 DNA: TGTGCCAGCAGTTTCGCGGGAACTGAAGCTTTCTTT
CDR3 length: 17; clone size: NA; V gene: TRBV2; J gene: TRBJ1-2; D gene: NA; CDR3 protein: CASSRNKYDSTNYGYTF; CDR3 DNA: TGTGCCAGCAGTAGAAATAAATATGACAGTACTAACTATGGCTACACCTTC
CDR3 length: 12; clone size: NA; V gene: TRBV10-3; J gene: TRBJ2-7; D gene: NA; CDR3 protein: CATQDTRYEQYF; CDR3 DNA: TGTGCCACCCAGGACACCCGCTACGAGCAGTACTTC
CDR3 length: 13; clone size: NA; V gene: TRBV5-4; J gene: TRBJ1-1; D gene: NA; CDR3 protein: CASSSGTGIEAFF; CDR3 DNA: TGTGCCAGCAGCTCGGGGACTGGGATTGAAGCTTTCTTT
CDR3 length: 15; clone size: NA; V gene: TRBV9; J gene: TRBJ2-7; D gene: TRBD2; CDR3 protein: CASSFPSGGRAEQYF; CDR3 DNA: TGTGCCAGCAGCTTCCCAAGCGGCGGGAGGGCCGAGCAGTACTTC
CDR3 length: 14; clone size: NA; V gene: TRBV6-6; J gene: TRBJ1-1; D gene: NA; CDR3 protein: CASSSTTGYTEAFF; CDR3 DNA: TGTGCCAGCAGCTCCACTACAGGGTACACTGAAGCTTTCTTT
CDR3 length: 17; clone size: NA; V gene: TRBV7-8; J gene: TRBJ2-7; D gene: TRBD1; CDR3 protein: CASSSATGGLSSYEQYF; CDR3 DNA: TGTGCCAGCAGCTCCGCTACAGGGGGCCTAAGCTCCTACGAGCAGTACTTC
CDR3 length: 13; clone size: NA; V gene: TRBV7-6; J gene: TRBJ2-5; D gene: TRBD1; CDR3 protein: CATQQGARETQYF; CDR3 DNA: TGTGCCACCCAACAGGGGGCGCGGGAGACCCAGTACTTC
CDR3 length: 14; clone size: NA; V gene: TRBV25-1; J gene: TRBJ2-1; D gene: TRBD2; CDR3 protein: CASKDGLAGSEQFF; CDR3 DNA: TGTGCCAGCAAAGATGGACTAGCGGGTAGTGAGCAGTTCTTC
CDR3 length: 16; clone size: NA; V gene: TRBV19; J gene: TRBJ1-4; D gene: TRBD1; CDR3 protein: CASSTTQGAGNEKLFF; CDR3 DNA: TGTGCCAGTAGTACGACGCAGGGGGCGGGTAATGAAAAACTGTTTTTT
CDR3 length: 18; clone size: NA; V gene: TRBV12-5; J gene: TRBJ2-7; D gene: NA; CDR3 protein: CASVLWRDGGLLTYEQYF; CDR3 DNA: TGTGCTAGTGTGTTATGGAGGGATGGGGGACTTCTCACATACGAGCAGTACTTC
CDR3 length: 13; clone size: NA; V gene: TRBV12-1; J gene: TRBJ1-1; D gene: NA; CDR3 protein: CASSSVYRHQAFF; CDR3 DNA: TGTGCCAGCAGCTCCGTCTACCGACACCAAGCTTTCTTT
CDR3 length: 15; clone size: NA; V gene: TRBV7-8; J gene: TRBJ2-5; D gene: NA; CDR3 protein: CASSALPSDQETQYF; CDR3 DNA: TGTGCCAGCAGCGCCCTGCCAAGCGACCAAGAGACCCAGTACTTC
CDR3 length: 14; clone size: NA; V gene: TRBV9; J gene: TRBJ2-7; D gene: NA; CDR3 protein: CASSLEPSLYEQYF; CDR3 DNA: TGTGCCAGCAGCCTTGAGCCATCGTTATACGAGCAGTACTTC
CDR3 length: 14; clone size: NA; V gene: TRBV25-1; J gene: TRBJ2-7; D gene: TRBD1; CDR3 protein: CASSEFGTEYEQYF; CDR3 DNA: TGTGCCAGCAGTGAATTCGGGACAGAGTACGAGCAGTACTTC
CDR3 length: 13; clone size: NA; V gene: TRBV2; J gene: TRBJ2-3; D gene: NA; CDR3 protein: CASSTGISDTQYF; CDR3 DNA: TGTGCCAGCAGTACAGGGATATCAGATACGCAGTATTTT
CDR3 length: 13; clone size: NA; V gene: TRBV2; J gene: TRBJ2-5; D gene: NA; CDR3 protein: CAISSEHQETQYF; CDR3 DNA: TGTGCCATATCCTCGGAGCACCAAGAGACCCAGTACTTC